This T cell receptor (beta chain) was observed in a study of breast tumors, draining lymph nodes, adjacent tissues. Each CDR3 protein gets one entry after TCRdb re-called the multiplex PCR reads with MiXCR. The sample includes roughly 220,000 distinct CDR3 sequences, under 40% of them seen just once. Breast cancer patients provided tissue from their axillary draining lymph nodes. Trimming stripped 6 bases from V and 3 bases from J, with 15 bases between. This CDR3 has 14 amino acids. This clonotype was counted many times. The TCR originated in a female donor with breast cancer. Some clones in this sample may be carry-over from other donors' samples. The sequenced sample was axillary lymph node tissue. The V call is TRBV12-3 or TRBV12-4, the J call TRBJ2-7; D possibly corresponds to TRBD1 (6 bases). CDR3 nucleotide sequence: TGTGCCAGCAGAAAGTCCGGGACACTCTACGAGCAGTACTTC. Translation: CASRKSGTLYEQYF.